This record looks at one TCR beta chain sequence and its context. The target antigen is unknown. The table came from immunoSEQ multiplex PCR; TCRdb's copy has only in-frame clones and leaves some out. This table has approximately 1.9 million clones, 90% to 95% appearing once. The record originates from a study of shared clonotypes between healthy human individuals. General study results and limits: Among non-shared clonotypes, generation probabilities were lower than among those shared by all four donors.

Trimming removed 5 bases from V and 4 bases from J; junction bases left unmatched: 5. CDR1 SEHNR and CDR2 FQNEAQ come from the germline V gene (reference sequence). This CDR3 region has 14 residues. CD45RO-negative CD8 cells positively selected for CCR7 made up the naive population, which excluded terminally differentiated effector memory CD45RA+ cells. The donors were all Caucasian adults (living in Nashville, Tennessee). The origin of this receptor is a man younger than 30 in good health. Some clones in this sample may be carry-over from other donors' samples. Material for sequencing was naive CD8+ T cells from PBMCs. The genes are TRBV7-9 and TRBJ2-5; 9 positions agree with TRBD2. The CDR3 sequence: CASSPGTSPETQYF. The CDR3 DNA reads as TGTGCCAGCAGCCCCGGGACTAGCCCAGAGACCCAGTACTTC.